One T cell receptor (beta chain) is described in this entry. Its antigen is still unknown. The PCR used 60 Vbeta and 13 Jbeta primers. The data were produced by immunoSEQ multiplex PCR, yet TCRdb's version contains in-frame clones alone and is incomplete. Of about 140,000 clones listed, roughly 80% are singletons. Germline values: CDR1 SGDLS, CDR2 YYNGEE. The junction had 1 base not matched to a gene; V was cut back by 0 bases and J by 7 bases. The CDR3 runs 13 residues. This specimen belongs to a study of cytomegalovirus exposure and HLA in healthy donors. Regarding the study as a whole: The likely origin of a cluster of highly shared sequence variants was a sequencing artifact. Indistinguishability led to the exclusion of some V segments, TRBV6-2 and TRBV6-3 included. Listed as cytomegalovirus-associated were about 160 TCR beta chains.

The genes are TRBV9 and TRBJ2-1; 7 bases line up with TRBD1. Sequences were obtained from PBMCs. The receptor was derived from a female donor in good health and CMV-seronegative. CDR3 in DNA: TGTGCCAGCAGCGTAGACAGGGGAAATGAGCAGTTCTTC. Its protein is CASSVDRGNEQFF.